What follows are 12 T cell receptor beta chains derived from one specimen sequenced in a study of molecular identifiers for immune sequencing clone quantification. TCRdb passed the PCR reads through MiXCR, listing each CDR3 protein once. The data hold over 85,000 distinct CDR3 sequences, with around 20% observed a single time. Sequencing input: naive CD8+ T cells from blood, with Jurkat cell RNA spiked in. The subset: FACS-sorted CD8+CD4-CCR7+CD45RA+ naive T cells. Receptors were obtained from a human donor in good health. Some libraries in this study had Jurkat cell RNA spiked in.

There are many counts of this clonotype. The chain recombines TRBV30 with TRBJ2-7, with D perhaps being TRBD1 or TRBD2 (5 bases each). The germline CDR1 and CDR2 sequences are GTSNPN and SVGIG (reference sequence). This CDR3 is built from 21 residues. V lost 1 base, J lost 5 bases, and 36 bases lay in between. The CDR3 sequence is CAWSGLFALGTNPLFWNEQYF. DNA of the CDR3: TGTGCCTGGAGTGGGCTGTTTGCCTTAGGGACCAACCCCTTATTTTGGAACGAGCAGTACTTC.

This clonotype came up a few times. The chain's CDR3 is CASSLREFLDTQYF. In DNA, the CDR3 is TGTGCCAGCAGCTTGAGGGAGTTCTTAGATACGCAGTATTTT. The chain carries TRBV5-6 and TRBJ2-3; the D gene is possibly TRBD2 (5 bases). Germline lookup yields CDR1 SGHDT and CDR2 YYEEEE. The CDR3 is 14 residues long. Trimming took off 1 base at V and 5 bases at J, with 11 bases between the two ends.

This clonotype was counted many times. The DNA for the CDR3 is TGTGCCAGCAGCTCATCGGGGACCCAAGAGACCCAGTACTTC. Protein: CASSSSGTQETQYF. The genes are TRBV7-9 and TRBJ2-5; tentatively, D is TRBD1 or TRBD2 (5 bases each). CDR1 and CDR2 (germline): SEHNR, FQNEAQ (reference sequence). Trimming took 4 bases from V and 1 from J, leaving 10 bases between them. The CDR3 is 14 residues long.

In this sample, this clonotype turned up a few times. The V gene is TRBV20-1, the J gene TRBJ2-4; the match to TRBD2 covers 9 bases. The length of the CDR3 is 18 residues. Germline trimming cut 1 base from V and 4 bases from J; bases unmatched to any gene: 14. Germline V gene data show CDR1 as DFQATT and CDR2 as SNEGSKA (reference sequence). This CDR3 is CSARGPRLAAKSKNIQYF. CDR3 coding DNA: TGCAGTGCTAGAGGACCAAGACTAGCGGCAAAATCAAAAAACATTCAGTACTTC.

Many counts were recorded for this clonotype. For the CDR3, the DNA is TGTGCCAGCAGCTTACGCTGGCGGGAGGATAACACCGGGGAGCTGTTTTTT. It specifies CASSLRWREDNTGELFF. The rearrangement uses TRBV7-2 and TRBJ2-2; TRBD2 matches 8 bases. Unmatched junction bases numbered 7, after V lost 2 bases and J lost 2 bases. The CDR3 is made up of 17 amino acids. CDR1 is SGHTA, CDR2 FQGNSA, per germline.

On this clonotype: A single base separates this from a much larger clone, so it may be a read error. The chain uses TRBV19 and TRBJ2-3; a possible D gene is TRBD1 (8 bases). Germline CDR1 and CDR2: LNHDA and SQIVND (reference sequence). The CDR3 is 14 residues long. Written as DNA, the CDR3 is TGTGCCAGTAGTACGTTGGGAGGGACAGGTACGCAGTATTTT. It codes for CASSTLGGTGTQYF. The variable domain in full, completed from reference TRBV19 and TRBJ2-3, reads DGGITQSPKYLFRKEGQNVTLSCEQNLNHDAMYWYRQDPGQGLRLIYYSQIVNDFQKGDIAEGYSVSREKKESFPLTVTSAQKNPTAFYLCASSTLGGTGTQYFGPGTRLTVL.

In its sample, this clonotype was seen a few times. The chain has TRBV7-2 and TRBJ2-1; 13 nucleotides line up with TRBD2. The V gene's germline CDR1 is SGHTA and CDR2 FQGNSA. This CDR3 comprises 19 residues. V trimming: 5 bases; J trimming: 3 bases; junction bases outside the gene matches: 13. The CDR3 is CASSPEGLAGRTIYNEQFF. The CDR3 coding sequence is TGTGCCAGCAGCCCCGAGGGACTAGCGGGGCGAACGATCTACAATGAGCAGTTCTTC.

This clonotype was counted a few times. This sequence joins TRBV25-1 and TRBJ1-4, with TRBD1 identical over 8 bases. Germline V gene lookup returns CDR1 MGHDK and CDR2 SYGVNS. V was pared by 4 bases and J by 8 bases, with 6 bases of the junction left unmatched. CDR3 length equals 14 residues. CDR3 region: CASSGGQGWEKLFF. Here the CDR3 DNA reads TGTGCCAGCAGTGGCGGACAGGGTTGGGAAAAACTGTTTTTT.

The chain joins TRBV11-2 to TRBJ2-2, with D unresolved. CDR1 and CDR2 from the germline V gene are SGHAT and FQNNGV. Between the trimmed V and J ends, which lost 1 base and 4 bases, there was a span of 7 bases. The CDR3 sequence is 14 residues long. CDR3 residues: CASSLGPGTGELFF. The CDR3 region has the DNA TGTGCCAGCAGCTTAGGGCCAGGCACCGGGGAGCTGTTTTTT.

This clonotype was detected many times. This chain joins TRBV5-1 and TRBJ2-7; D may be TRBD2 (6 bases). Trimming cost V 0 bases and J 5 bases, with 15 bases left between them. Germline assignment: CDR1 SGHRS and CDR2 YFSETQ. The CDR3 runs 15 residues. CDR3 sequence reads: CASSLGGLARDEQYF. The DNA of the CDR3 is TGCGCCAGCAGCTTGGGGGGACTGGCTCGAGACGAGCAGTACTTC.

This clonotype was recorded many times. The V gene is TRBV30, the J gene TRBJ2-5, with 8 bases matching TRBD1. With 3 bases clipped from V and 1 base from J, the junction kept 4 bases outside the gene matches. The V gene's germline CDR1 is GTSNPN and CDR2 SVGIG (reference sequence). The CDR3 is made up of 14 amino acids. CDR3 residues: CAWSGTGAQETQYF. CDR3 DNA: TGTGCCTGGAGCGGGACAGGAGCCCAAGAGACCCAGTACTTC.

The table lists this clonotype with a few counts. This sequence joins TRBV4-1 and TRBJ2-2; D is ambiguous. The V end lost 4 bases, the J end lost 6 bases, and 6 bases lay between the germline ends. The CDR3 is 12 amino acids. Germline V gives CDR1 MGHRA, CDR2 YSYEKL. CDR3 in DNA: TGCGCCAGCAGCCCCCTGGCCGGGGAGCTGTTTTTT. This sequence encodes CASSPLAGELFF.